Reported below is one T cell receptor beta chain. The table came from immunoSEQ multiplex PCR; TCRdb's copy has only in-frame clones and leaves some out. The top ten clones hold 4% to 5.5% of a sample with around 31,000 clones, just over 90% of them seen once. The record originates from a study of OX40 agonist ivuxolimab in advanced cancers. CDR3 length: 18 amino acids. Germline V gene lookup returns CDR1 SGDLS and CDR2 YYNGEE. Trimming stripped 0 bases from V and 0 bases from J, with 16 bases between. The chain couples TRBV9 to TRBJ2-1, with D unresolved. Sequenced material: CD4+ or CD8+ T cells sorted from blood, taken in a trial of the OX40 agonist ivuxolimab. The TCR comes from an adult with an advanced solid tumor such as melanoma, head and neck, liver or kidney cancer. The DNA of the CDR3 is TGTGCCAGCAGCGTAGAAGGTCGGCGGCTAATCTCCTACAATGAGCAGTTCTTC. It yields the protein CASSVEGRRLISYNEQFF.